The 18 T cell receptor beta chains reported below all come from one sample, sequenced in a study of human T cells and chemical hapten exposure. Regarding time point: pre-sensitization, week 0. Treatment noted: therapeutic diphenylcyclopropenone sensitization with weekly scalp DPC. Using its own MiXCR run on the RACE reads, TCRdb lists one record per CDR3 protein. Here the sample spans about 120,000 distinct CDR3 sequences, roughly 14% being singletons. This sample comprised whole blood, obtained in connection with sensitization to the hapten diphenylcyclopropenone (DPC). The receptors derive from a young woman with alopecia areata. Some clones in this sample may be carry-over from other donors' samples.

The rearrangement uses TRBV7-2 and TRBJ1-1; tentatively, D is TRBD1 (5 bases). Trimming removed 5 bases at V and 1 base at J, with 8 bases between. The germline gives CDR1 SGHTA, CDR2 FQGNSA. This CDR3 is 13 amino acids long. Here the CDR3 DNA reads TGTGCCAGCAGCGCAGGGCAGAACACTGAAGCTTTCTTT. This gives the protein CASSAGQNTEAFF.

This clonotype was recorded a few times. The chain joins TRBV6-2 or TRBV6-3 to TRBJ1-2; D not certain. The CDR3 spans 12 residues. Germline-derived CDR1 and CDR2 are MNHEY and SVGEGT. V lost 5 bases and J lost 1, with 5 bases in between. In nucleotides, the CDR3 is TGTGCCAGCAGTGGGTTTAACTATGGCTACACCTTC. Translation: CASSGFNYGYTF.

This clonotype has just a few counts. The chain recombines TRBV20-1 with TRBJ2-7; TRBD1 might be the D (5 bases). Germline V gene lookup returns CDR1 DFQATT and CDR2 SNEGSKA (reference sequence). V was cut by 8 bases and J by 11 bases, with 19 bases left in between. This CDR3 contains 11 residues. DNA for the CDR3: TGCAGTATGACCGCTGGGGCAGGCAAGTACTTC. Protein: CSMTAGAGKYF.

The V call is TRBV6-4, the J call TRBJ2-5; TRBD2 matches 11 bases. Germline V gene sequence: CDR1 MRHNA, CDR2 SNTAGT. V shed 2 bases and J 4 bases; nucleotides not matched to a gene: 9. There are 17 residues in the CDR3. This CDR3 is CASSDPQASGGSETQYF. The CDR3 region has the DNA TGTGCCAGCAGTGACCCCCAGGCTAGCGGGGGGTCAGAGACCCAGTACTTC.

The chain uses TRBV6-5 and TRBJ1-3; 7 bases line up with TRBD1. Germline loops: CDR1 MNHEY, CDR2 SVGAGI. There are 16 residues in the CDR3. V dropped 6 bases and J dropped 3; count of bases not matched to a gene: 11. In DNA form, the CDR3 reads TGTGCCAGCAGCCAAGGGGGACAGATTGTTGGAAACACCATATATTTT. The encoded protein is CASSQGGQIVGNTIYF.

This chain uses TRBV7-9 with TRBJ2-7; 7 bases map to TRBD1. This CDR3 comprises 13 residues. Trimming at V came to 2 bases and at J to 7 bases, leaving 5 bases not matched to a gene. Germline values: CDR1 SEHNR, CDR2 FQNEAQ (reference sequence). CDR3 in DNA: TGTGCCAGCAGCTTAACAGGGGTGGGAGAGCAGTACTTC. Translation: CASSLTGVGEQYF.

This clonotype turned up a few times. J is TRBJ2-3 and V is TRBV6-1; TRBD2 agrees at 11 bases. The germline gives CDR1 MNHNS, CDR2 SASEGT. The CDR3 has 15 residues. Trimming took 4 bases from V and 2 from J; bases not matched to a gene: 2. The CDR3 sequence: CASSVAGGDTDTQYF. In nucleotides, the CDR3 is TGTGCCAGCAGTGTAGCGGGGGGGGACACAGATACGCAGTATTTT.

This clonotype has at least ten counts. The rearrangement uses TRBV28 and TRBJ1-3; D not certain. The CDR3 consists of 14 residues. V shed 7 bases and J shed 2 bases, with 12 bases lying between them. Germline V gene lookup returns CDR1 MDHEN and CDR2 SYDVKM. The CDR3: CASTPVAPGNTIYF. CDR3 bases: TGTGCCAGCACACCAGTAGCGCCTGGAAACACCATATATTTT.

This clonotype was observed many times. The gene calls are TRBV20-1 and TRBJ1-5, with a tentative D call TRBD1 (6 bases). Germline V CDR1 and CDR2: DFQATT, SNEGSKA (reference sequence). The CDR3 covers 16 residues. The germline V and J ends were trimmed by 2 bases and 0 bases, with 14 bases remaining between them. CDR3 amino acids: CSARPSDRFSNQPQHF. DNA for the CDR3: TGCAGTGCTAGACCTTCGGACAGATTTAGCAATCAGCCCCAGCATTTT.

This clonotype was picked up a small number of times. The chain is built from TRBV2 and TRBJ1-1, with a weak D call TRBD1 (5 bases). V shed 7 bases and J shed 3 bases, with 12 bases lying between them. The germline gives CDR1 SNHLY, CDR2 FYNNEI. The CDR3 is 13 amino acids. CDR3 DNA sequence: TGTGCCAGCATTGTGGGAGGGGACACTGAAGCTTTCTTT. Protein product: CASIVGGDTEAFF.

The rearrangement uses TRBV6-4 and TRBJ2-5; D is unclear. The CDR3 contains 13 residues. Trimming pared 1 base from V and 5 bases from J, leaving 8 bases between. CDR1 and CDR2 (germline): MRHNA, SNTAGT. CDR3 amino acids: CASSDCVRETQYF. The CDR3 DNA reads TGTGCCAGCAGTGACTGCGTTAGGGAGACCCAGTACTTC.

In DNA form, the CDR3 reads TGTGCCAGCAGTCTTCCGGGGGTTACTGAAGCTTTCTTT. The encoded protein is CASSLPGVTEAFF. This chain joins TRBV12-3 or TRBV12-4 and TRBJ1-1; tentatively, D is TRBD1 (5 bases). The CDR3 has 13 amino acids. V was shortened by 5 bases and J by 5 bases, with 12 bases between the two germline ends.

This clonotype was recorded at least ten times. This rearrangement joins TRBV20-1 to TRBJ1-2; D remains unclear. V lost 1 base and J lost 4, with 19 bases in between. The CDR3 contains 16 residues. Per the germline V gene, CDR1 is DFQATT and CDR2 is SNEGSKA (reference sequence). The CDR3 DNA sequence: TGCAGTGCTAGAGCCCCCGTTGAGAGCGCTAGCTATGGCTACACCTTC. This gives the protein CSARAPVESASYGYTF.

The rearrangement links TRBV20-1 to TRBJ2-7; D gene ambiguous. The CDR3 extends over 14 amino acids. CDR1 and CDR2 (germline): DFQATT, SNEGSKA (reference sequence). The ends were cut back, 3 bases at V and 2 bases at J, with 14 bases in the middle. This CDR3 reads CSASTSQNTYEQYF. The CDR3 DNA sequence: TGCAGTGCTAGCACCTCCCAGAATACCTACGAGCAGTACTTC.

This clonotype was observed a handful of times. The J gene is TRBJ2-1, the V gene TRBV27; weak D call: TRBD1 (5 bases). This CDR3 comprises 13 residues. V lost 1 base to trimming and J lost 8 bases, with 9 bases between them. Germline CDR1 MNHEY, CDR2 SMNVEV (reference sequence). The CDR3 reads CASSLFQGDEQFF. In DNA, the CDR3 is TGTGCCAGCAGTTTATTCCAAGGGGATGAGCAGTTCTTC.

This clonotype was seen many times. This chain links TRBV7-9 with TRBJ2-2; D not certain. This CDR3 spans 15 amino acids. Germline CDR1 and CDR2: SEHNR and FQNEAQ (reference sequence). V was trimmed by 3 bases and J by 4 bases, leaving 12 bases between them. In nucleotides, the CDR3 is TGTGCCAGCAGCTTGCAAGGGATAAGCACCGGGGAGCTGTTTTTT. This translates into CASSLQGISTGELFF.

The chain uses TRBV14 and TRBJ2-5; maybe TRBD1 (6 bases). Germline CDR1 is SGHDN and CDR2 is FVKESK. This CDR3 spans 14 amino acids. The germline V and J ends were trimmed by 4 bases and 2 bases, with 11 bases remaining between them. Here the CDR3 reads CASSLRQVQETQYF. The CDR3 DNA follows: TGTGCCAGCAGCCTCCGACAGGTTCAAGAGACCCAGTACTTC.

The chain joins TRBV15 to TRBJ2-1; 7 positions agree with TRBD2. Germline V gene data show CDR1 as LNHNV and CDR2 as YYDKDF (reference sequence). This CDR3 contains 16 residues. With 5 bases clipped from V and 0 bases from J, the junction kept 7 bases outside the gene matches. The CDR3 reads CATSPGGIFSYNEQFF. The CDR3 DNA follows: TGTGCCACCAGCCCGGGGGGTATATTCTCCTACAATGAGCAGTTCTTC.